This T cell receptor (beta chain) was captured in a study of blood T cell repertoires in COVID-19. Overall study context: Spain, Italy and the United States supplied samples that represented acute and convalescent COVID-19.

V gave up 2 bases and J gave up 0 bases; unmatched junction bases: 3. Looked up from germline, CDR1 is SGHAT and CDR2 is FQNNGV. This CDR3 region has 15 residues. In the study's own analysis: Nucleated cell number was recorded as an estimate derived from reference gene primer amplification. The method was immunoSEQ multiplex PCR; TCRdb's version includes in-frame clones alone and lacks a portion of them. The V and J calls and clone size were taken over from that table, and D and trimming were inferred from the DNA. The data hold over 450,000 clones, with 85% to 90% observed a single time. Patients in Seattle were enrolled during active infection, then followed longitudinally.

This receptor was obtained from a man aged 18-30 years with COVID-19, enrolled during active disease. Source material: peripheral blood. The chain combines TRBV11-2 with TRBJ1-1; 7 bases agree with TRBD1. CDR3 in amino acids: CASSLSGGMNTEAFF. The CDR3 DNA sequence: TGTGCCAGCAGCTTATCAGGGGGGATGAACACTGAAGCTTTCTTT.